The 22 T cell receptor beta chains reported below all come from one sample, sequenced in a study of blood T cells in healthy people across ages. Using a J-beta primer mix together with a sample-barcoded 5' primer, a second PCR was run for roughly 6 to 12 cycles. TCRdb called the 5' RACE reads again in MiXCR, with one record for every CDR3 protein. The sample yields roughly 800,000 distinct CDR3 sequences, roughly 50% seen once. The specimen sequenced was blood. The receptors were sampled from a man younger than 45 in good health.

This clonotype has ten or more counts. The rearrangement links TRBV6-5 to TRBJ2-5, with 15 bases identical to TRBD2. The CDR3 is 16 residues long. Trimming at V came to 0 bases and at J to 4 bases, leaving 0 bases not matched to a gene. Per the germline V gene, CDR1 is MNHEY and CDR2 is SVGAGI. The CDR3 DNA sequence: TGTGCCAGCAGTTACTCGGGACTAGCGGGGGGAGAGACCCAGTACTTC. Translated: CASSYSGLAGGETQYF.

The V and J genes are TRBV4-2 and TRBJ2-7, with TRBD2 identical over 11 bases. In germline, CDR1 is LGHNA, CDR2 YNFKEQ. This CDR3 spans 13 amino acids. The trim removed 4 bases at V and 12 bases at J, leaving 8 bases unmatched. The CDR3 loop reads CASSLAGGRGRYF. The CDR3 DNA sequence: TGTGCCAGCAGCCTAGCGGGGGGGCGTGGAAGGTACTTC.

The rearrangement joins TRBV4-3 to TRBJ2-1, with no clear D. Germline loops: CDR1 LGHNA, CDR2 YSLEER. The V end lost 0 bases, the J end lost 10 bases, and 7 bases lay between the germline ends. This CDR3 comprises 12 residues. CDR3 residues: CASSQDRTEQFF. The CDR3 DNA sequence: TGCGCCAGCAGCCAAGATAGGACGGAGCAGTTCTTC.

The chain uses TRBV27 and TRBJ2-7; 7 bases are a match to TRBD1. With 5 bases clipped from V and 2 bases from J, the junction kept 6 bases outside the gene matches. The CDR3 covers 14 residues. Germline values: CDR1 MNHEY, CDR2 SMNVEV (reference sequence). The CDR3 spells CASSAPTGPYEQYF. The CDR3 nucleotides are TGTGCCAGCAGTGCCCCGACAGGGCCCTACGAGCAGTACTTC.

This chain joins TRBV7-2 and TRBJ2-1; perhaps TRBD2 as D (5 bases). With 6 bases removed from V and 4 bases from J, the gap between germline ends came to 13 bases. CDR3 length equals 14 residues. Germline V lookup: CDR1 SGHTA, CDR2 FQGNSA. The CDR3 DNA sequence: TGTGCCAGCAGACTAAGAGGGCGATACAATGAGCAGTTCTTC. Encoded protein: CASRLRGRYNEQFF.

The rearrangement joins TRBV7-8 to TRBJ2-5; 7 bases align to TRBD1. Germline V gene data show CDR1 as SGHVS and CDR2 as FQNEAQ. The CDR3 loop spans 14 amino acids. The junction had 7 bases not matched to a gene; V was cut back by 5 bases and J by 4 bases. CDR3 sequence (DNA): TGTGCCAGCAGCGTAGACAGGGTCGGAGAGACCCAGTACTTC. This translates into CASSVDRVGETQYF.

This chain links TRBV7-2 with TRBJ2-3, with TRBD2 matching over 9 bases. The germline gives CDR1 SGHTA, CDR2 FQGNSA. CDR3 size: 16 residues. V shed 2 bases and J 5 bases; nucleotides not matched to a gene: 8. CDR3: CASSLILAGLVDTQYF. CDR3 nucleotide sequence: TGTGCCAGCAGCTTAATCCTAGCGGGGTTGGTAGATACGCAGTATTTT. Based on the CDR3 plus reference TRBV7-2 and TRBJ2-3, the full variable domain is GAGVSQSPSNKVTEKGKDVELRCDPISGHTALYWYRQSLGQGLEFLIYFQGNSAPDKSGLPSDRFSAERTGGSVSTLTIQRTQQEDSAVYLCASSLILAGLVDTQYFGPGTRLTVL.

V usage is TRBV7-2 and J usage is TRBJ2-7; tentatively, D is TRBD1 (6 bases). Germline lookup yields CDR1 SGHTA and CDR2 FQGNSA. The CDR3 consists of 13 residues. The V end was cut by 5 bases, the J end by 3 bases, with 11 bases between. CDR3 sequence (DNA): TGTGCCAGCAGCGGGGGCGGTGGCTACGAGCAGTACTTC. Protein: CASSGGGGYEQYF.

The J gene is TRBJ2-3, the V gene TRBV27, with 9 bases aligning to TRBD1. V dropped 4 bases and J dropped 3; count of bases not matched to a gene: 11. CDR1 is MNHEY, CDR2 SMNVEV, per germline (reference sequence). The CDR3 totals 17 residues. The CDR3, as DNA: TGTGCCAGCAGTTACCAAGTCCCGGGACAGGGAACAGATACGCAGTATTTT. Translating gives CASSYQVPGQGTDTQYF.

The V gene is TRBV6-4, the J gene TRBJ2-5; D is uncertain. Germline V gene data show CDR1 as MRHNA and CDR2 as SNTAGT. The CDR3 contains 18 residues. Trimming took off 0 bases at V and 2 bases at J, with 19 bases between the two ends. This chain's CDR3 is CASSDSGSPSGRQETQYF. The CDR3 DNA sequence: TGTGCCAGCAGTGACTCAGGTTCCCCCTCGGGCAGGCAAGAGACCCAGTACTTC.

The rearrangement joins TRBV7-3 to TRBJ2-3; D may be TRBD1 (5 bases). The V end lost 5 bases, the J end lost 11 bases, and 17 bases lay between the germline ends. The CDR3 length is 13 residues. Germline CDR1 SGHTA, CDR2 FQGTGA. In nucleotides, the CDR3 is TGTGCCAGCAGCCCGGATGTGGGGCTTGGGCAGTATTTT. It translates to CASSPDVGLGQYF.

This rearrangement joins TRBV29-1 to TRBJ2-5, with 10 bases matching TRBD2. The CDR3 has 14 amino acids. With 6 bases clipped from V and 9 bases from J, the junction kept 13 bases outside the gene matches. In germline, CDR1 is SQVTM, CDR2 ANQGSEA. The CDR3, as DNA: TGCAGCGTAGCTATAGCGGGGGGAATTCTAGCCCAGTACTTC. It is translated as CSVAIAGGILAQYF.

The chain employs TRBV11-2 and TRBJ2-2; 7 bases fit TRBD2. The V and J ends lost 3 bases and 6 bases, in that order; junction bases with no gene match: 4. Germline-derived CDR1 and CDR2 are SGHAT and FQNNGV. The CDR3 contains 14 residues. DNA of the CDR3: TGTGCCAGCAGCTTCGCTAGCGGTGCCGGGGAGCTGTTTTTT. This sequence encodes CASSFASGAGELFF.

The chain employs TRBV27 and TRBJ2-3, with D perhaps matching TRBD2 (6 bases). V was pared by 10 bases and J by 5 bases, with 19 bases between. The germline CDR1 and CDR2 sequences are MNHEY and SMNVEV (reference sequence). This CDR3 has 14 amino acids. This chain's CDR3 is CATATGEQGDTQYF. The DNA for the CDR3 is TGTGCCACCGCAACGGGGGAGCAGGGAGATACGCAGTATTTT.

This chain links TRBV29-1 with TRBJ1-1; a weak D match, TRBD1 (5 bases). CDR1 is SQVTM, CDR2 ANQGSEA, per germline. The length of the CDR3 is 11 residues. Trimming cost V 7 bases and J 7 bases, with 13 bases left between them. CDR3 in DNA: TGCAGCGCCGTAGGGACCTTTGAAGCTTTCTTT. It codes for CSAVGTFEAFF. Variable domain in full (rest from reference TRBV29-1 and TRBJ1-1): SAVISQKPSRDICQRGTSLTIQCQVDSQVTMMFWYRQQPGQSLTLIATANQGSEATYESGFVIDKFPISRPNLTFSTLTVSNMSPEDSSIYLCSAVGTFEAFFGQGTRLTVV.

V is TRBV5-1 and J is TRBJ2-5; D unclear. Trimming removed 4 bases from V and 11 bases from J, with 18 bases in between. CDR3 length: 13 residues. Germline lookup yields CDR1 SGHRS and CDR2 YFSETQ. The DNA for the CDR3 is TGCGCCAGCAGCCCTGATCGACTGGGTGAGCAGTACTTC. Encoded protein: CASSPDRLGEQYF.

This chain connects TRBV20-1 to TRBJ1-1; D might be TRBD1 (6 bases). With 3 bases removed from V and 3 bases from J, the gap between germline ends came to 14 bases. The CDR3 runs to 14 residues. In germline, CDR1 is DFQATT, CDR2 SNEGSKA (reference sequence). The CDR3 protein is CSASVGGQDTEAFF. The CDR3 DNA sequence: TGCAGTGCTAGCGTGGGGGGGCAGGACACTGAAGCTTTCTTT.

This chain uses TRBV7-6 with TRBJ2-7; weak D call: TRBD2 (7 bases). The J call may be wrong; the DNA end is better matched by TRBJ2-5. Per germline, CDR1 SGHVS and CDR2 FNYEAQ. This CDR3 contains 15 residues. In DNA form, the CDR3 reads TGTGCCAGCAATCCGGGGGGCCAGTACACCGAGACCCAGTACTTC. As protein: CASNPGGQYTETQYF.

The CDR3 loop is CASSQSGFSYEQYF. CDR3 nucleotide sequence: TGTGCCAGCAGCCAATCGGGGTTCTCCTACGAGCAGTACTTC. This sequence joins TRBV3-1 and TRBJ2-7, with TRBD2 as a possible D gene (5 bases). Germline V gene lookup returns CDR1 LGHDT and CDR2 YNNKEL (reference sequence). Trimming shortened V by 2 bases and J by 0 bases, and 8 bases separated the two germline ends. This CDR3 spans 14 amino acids.

The rearrangement uses TRBV20-1 and TRBJ1-1; D not certain. Deletions cut 1 base from V and 0 bases from J, with 6 bases between. This CDR3 comprises 13 residues. Germline V lookup: CDR1 DFQATT, CDR2 SNEGSKA (reference sequence). The CDR3 DNA is TGCAGTGCTAGAGGGATTATGAACACTGAAGCTTTCTTT. Its translation is CSARGIMNTEAFF.

The J gene is TRBJ2-7, the V gene TRBV29-1; D gene uncertain. The germline V gene has CDR1 SQVTM and CDR2 ANQGSEA. The CDR3 is made up of 12 amino acids. The germline V and J ends were trimmed by 5 bases and 1 base, with 9 bases remaining between them. In DNA, the CDR3 is TGCAGCGTTAAGGTACAGTCCTACGAGCAGTACTTC. It yields the protein CSVKVQSYEQYF.

The gene calls are TRBV28 and TRBJ2-3, with D possibly matching TRBD2 (6 bases). Between the trimmed V and J ends, which lost 6 bases and 4 bases, there was a span of 23 bases. The germline gives CDR1 MDHEN, CDR2 SYDVKM. The CDR3 loop spans 17 amino acids. The CDR3 spells CASRTAGTWGSPDTQYF. The DNA of the CDR3 is TGTGCCAGCAGAACCGCGGGGACTTGGGGTTCCCCAGATACGCAGTATTTT.